Listed below are T cell receptor beta chains from one sample, sequenced in a study of regulatory T cells in long-lasting Graves disease. TCRdb redid the calling of the multiplex PCR reads with MiXCR, one entry per CDR3 protein. The sample contains approximately 400,000 distinct CDR3 sequences, approximately 15% of which appear only once. This same sample was also part of a study on T cells in Graves' hyperthyroidism and ophthalmopathy.

The input for sequencing was peripheral blood mononuclear cells (PBMCs), taken at new diagnosis, from a patient treated with antithyroid drugs. The receptors originated from a woman in her thirties or forties with Graves disease. Both conserved end residues are trimmed from each CDR3. Size is stated for part of the rows, as once, few or many counts, or as a class when the clone is expanded.

clone_size	j_call	v_call	cdr3_aa
many	TRBJ2-7	TRBV10-3	AISPQGFQSSYEQY
many	TRBJ2-1	TRBV5-1	ASSYGAYNEQF
many	TRBJ2-6	TRBV12-3/TRBV12-4	ASSFRGFFEGSGANVLT
few	TRBJ2-7	TRBV29-1	RPTLGSDEQY
many	TRBJ2-1	TRBV7-3	ASSPRWTLIYNEQF
NA	TRBJ1-2	TRBV5-5	ASSLRRGRDYGYT
many	TRBJ2-7	TRBV19	ASSIKAAYEQY
many	TRBJ2-5	TRBV7-8	ASSPAQGWETQY
NA	TRBJ2-5	TRBV5-6	ASSRDRWGTQY
many	TRBJ2-1	TRBV10-3	AIKNGTSGNNEQF
many	TRBJ2-5	TRBV12-5	ATKVGLAGLQETQY
few	TRBJ2-1	TRBV19	ASSGSQRGEQF
few	TRBJ2-7	TRBV28	ASSSGTGDEQY
NA	TRBJ2-2	TRBV10-1	ASSDRRRGYTGELF
many	TRBJ2-3	TRBV19	ASSMGPLMQSADTQY
many	TRBJ1-5	TRBV2	ASTRMRNQPQH
few	TRBJ2-2	TRBV14	ASSQLGPSAGELF
many	TRBJ2-4	TRBV12-3/TRBV12-4	ASSLYGEGAAKNIQY